This T cell receptor (beta chain) emerged from a study of siplizumab effects on memory and regulatory T cells. Sequencing was performed with immunoSEQ multiplex PCR; in TCRdb, only in-frame clones are kept and a portion is missing. The table includes some 63,000 clones, 90% to 98% detected once. Unstimulated TEMRA, naive, memory and effector memory subsets were sequenced in a few donor pairs. In regard to this clone: The antigen remains undetermined.

General study results and limits: Mappable CD4+ clones that were alloreactive averaged around 70% Treg-derived with siplizumab versus approximately 25% in controls.

Source material: naive CD8+ T cells sorted from blood. The clonotype originates from a human donor in good health.

CDR3 sequence reads: CASSLGVVGRNSPLHF. CDR3 nucleotide sequence: TGTGCCAGCAGCTTAGGGGTAGTAGGGAGGAATTCACCCCTCCACTTT. The rearrangement uses TRBV11-2 and TRBJ1-6; D remains ambiguous. Per the germline V gene, CDR1 is SGHAT and CDR2 is FQNNGV. V lost 1 base, J lost 7 bases, and 14 bases lay in between. The CDR3 runs to 16 residues.